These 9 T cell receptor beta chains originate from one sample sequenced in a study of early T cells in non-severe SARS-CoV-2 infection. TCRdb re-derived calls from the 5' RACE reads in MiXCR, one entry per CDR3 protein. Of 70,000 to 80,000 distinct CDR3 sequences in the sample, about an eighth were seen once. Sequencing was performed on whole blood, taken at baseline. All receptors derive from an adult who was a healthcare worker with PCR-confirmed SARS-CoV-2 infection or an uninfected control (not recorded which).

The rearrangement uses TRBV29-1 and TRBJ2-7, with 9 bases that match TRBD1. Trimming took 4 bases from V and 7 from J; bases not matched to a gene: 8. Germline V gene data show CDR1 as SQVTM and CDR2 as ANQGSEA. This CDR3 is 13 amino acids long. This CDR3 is CSVALLTGGEQYF. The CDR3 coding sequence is TGCAGCGTTGCTCTACTGACAGGGGGTGAGCAGTACTTC.

CDR3 protein: CASSLDPGTSPVDTQYF. The CDR3 nucleotides are TGTGCCAGCAGCCTCGATCCCGGGACTAGTCCCGTTGATACGCAGTATTTT. This chain connects TRBV7-2 to TRBJ2-3, with 8 bases fitting TRBD2. The ends lost 5 bases at V and 6 bases at J; junction bases unmatched: 16. The germline gives CDR1 SGHTA, CDR2 FQGNSA. CDR3 length: 17 residues.

The CDR3 bases are TGTGCCAGCTCACCACCGACAGCCCAAGAGACCCAGTACTTC. It yields the protein CASSPPTAQETQYF. The V and J genes are TRBV18 and TRBJ2-5, with a tentative D call TRBD1 (5 bases). The CDR3 is 14 residues long. Germline V gene sequence: CDR1 KGHSH, CDR2 LQKENI. With 0 bases removed from V and 1 base from J, the gap between germline ends came to 6 bases.

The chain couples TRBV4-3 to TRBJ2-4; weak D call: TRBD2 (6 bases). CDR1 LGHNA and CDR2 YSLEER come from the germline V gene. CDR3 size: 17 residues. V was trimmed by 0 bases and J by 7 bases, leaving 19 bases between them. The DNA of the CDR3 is TGCGCCAGCAGCCAAGAAGCGAATTTTCACGGGAGTAACATTCAGTACTTC. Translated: CASSQEANFHGSNIQYF.

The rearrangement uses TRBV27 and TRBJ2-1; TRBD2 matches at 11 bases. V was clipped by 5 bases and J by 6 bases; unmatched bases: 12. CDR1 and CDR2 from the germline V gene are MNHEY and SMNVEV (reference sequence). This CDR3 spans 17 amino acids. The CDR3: CASSPRLAGRTRNEQFF. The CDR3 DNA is TGTGCCAGCAGTCCCAGACTAGCGGGGAGGACGCGCAATGAGCAGTTCTTC.

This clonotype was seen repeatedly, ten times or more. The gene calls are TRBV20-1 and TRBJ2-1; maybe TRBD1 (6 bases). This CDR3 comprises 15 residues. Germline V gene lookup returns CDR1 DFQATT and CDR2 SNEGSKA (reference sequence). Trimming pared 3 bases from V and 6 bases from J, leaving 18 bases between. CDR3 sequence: CSASSGAHVGNEQFF. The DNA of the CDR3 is TGCAGTGCTAGTTCAGGGGCCCACGTGGGCAATGAGCAGTTCTTC.

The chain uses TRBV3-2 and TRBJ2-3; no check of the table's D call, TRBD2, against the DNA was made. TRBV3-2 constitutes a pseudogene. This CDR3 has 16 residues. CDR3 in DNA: TGTGCCAGCAGCCAAGGGCGGGCGGGGAGCACAGATACGCAGTATTTT. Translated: CASSQGRAGSTDTQYF.

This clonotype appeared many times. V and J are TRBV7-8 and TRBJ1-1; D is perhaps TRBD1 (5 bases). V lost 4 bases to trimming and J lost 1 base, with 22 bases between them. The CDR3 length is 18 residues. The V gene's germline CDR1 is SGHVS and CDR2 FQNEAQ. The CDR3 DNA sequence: TGTGCCAGCAGCTATGACGGGTCTTGGGGCGCGGGGAACACTGAAGCTTTCTTT. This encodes CASSYDGSWGAGNTEAFF. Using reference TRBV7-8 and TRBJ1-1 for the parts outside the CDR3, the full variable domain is GAGVSQSPRYKVAKRGQDVALRCDPISGHVSLFWYQQALGQGPEFLTYFQNEAQLDKSGLPSDRFFAERPEGSVSTLKIQRTQQEDSAVYLCASSYDGSWGAGNTEAFFGQGTRLTVV.

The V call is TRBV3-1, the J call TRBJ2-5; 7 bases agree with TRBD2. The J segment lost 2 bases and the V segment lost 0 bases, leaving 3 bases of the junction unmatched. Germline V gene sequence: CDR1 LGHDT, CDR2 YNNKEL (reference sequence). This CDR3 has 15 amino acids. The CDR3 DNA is TGTGCCAGCAGCCAAGAGGGGACTAAACAAGAGACCCAGTACTTC. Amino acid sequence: CASSQEGTKQETQYF.